A single sample gave rise to the 17 T cell receptor beta chains below, sequenced in a study of cytomegalovirus exposure and HLA in healthy donors. 13 Jbeta primers and 60 Vbeta primers were used for the PCR. The data were produced by immunoSEQ multiplex PCR, yet TCRdb's version contains in-frame clones alone and is incomplete. The sample has approximately 210,000 clones, 60% to 85% seen once. The sequencing input was PBMCs. Receptors originate from a woman in her forties in good health and CMV-seronegative.

This rearrangement joins TRBV15 to TRBJ1-2; D unresolved. Germline CDR1 and CDR2: LNHNV and YYDKDF (reference sequence). The V end was cut by 7 bases, the J end by 4 bases, with 13 bases between. This CDR3 has 13 residues. The DNA of the CDR3 is TGTGCCACCAAAATCGGGGATTCCTATGGCTACACCTTC. Encoded protein: CATKIGDSYGYTF.

In DNA form, the CDR3 reads TGCGCCAGCAGCTTGGCGACAGCTTACGAGCAGTACTTC. Amino acids: CASSLATAYEQYF. The J gene is TRBJ2-7, the V gene TRBV5-1, with D possibly matching TRBD1 (5 bases). Germline values: CDR1 SGHRS, CDR2 YFSETQ. This CDR3 is 13 amino acids long. The ends were cut back, 0 bases at V and 4 bases at J, with 8 bases in the middle.

The rearrangement joins TRBV15 to TRBJ2-7, with 9 bases that match TRBD1. CDR3 length equals 17 residues. The junction had 8 bases not matched to a gene; V was cut back by 0 bases and J by 2 bases. The germline V gene has CDR1 LNHNV and CDR2 YYDKDF (reference sequence). CDR3 residues: CATSRDKGRQGAYEQYF. Written as DNA, the CDR3 is TGTGCCACCAGCAGAGACAAAGGGCGACAGGGGGCCTACGAGCAGTACTTC. Combining the CDR3 with reference TRBV15 and TRBJ2-7 gives the whole variable domain DAMVIQNPRYQVTQFGKPVTLSCSQTLNHNVMYWYQQKSSQAPKLLFHYYDKDFNNEADTPDNFQSRRPNTSFCFLDIRSPGLGDTAMYLCATSRDKGRQGAYEQYFGPGTRLTVT.

This clone was detected once. V gene TRBV6-6 combines with J gene TRBJ1-4, with D possibly matching TRBD1 (5 bases). Per the germline V gene, CDR1 is MNHNY and CDR2 is SVGAGI (reference sequence). Between the trimmed V and J ends, which lost 6 bases and 2 bases, there was a span of 10 bases. The CDR3 runs to 14 residues. The CDR3 DNA reads as TGTGCCAGCAGGGTGACAGTTACTAATGAAAAACTGTTTTTT. Protein: CASRVTVTNEKLFF.

This rearrangement joins TRBV18 to TRBJ2-1; 8 bases line up with TRBD2. Germline CDR1 and CDR2: KGHSH and LQKENI. The CDR3 totals 15 residues. Trimming removed 2 bases from V and 10 bases from J; junction bases left unmatched: 10. CDR3 nucleotides: TGTGCCAGCTCACCAGGAACTAGCGGAAACCGAGAGCAGTTCTTC. Translating gives CASSPGTSGNREQFF. The full variable domain, with the rest looked up from reference TRBV18 and TRBJ2-1, is NAGVMQNPRHLVRRRGQEARLRCSPMKGHSHVYWYRQLPEEGLKFMVYLQKENIIDESGMPKERFSAEFPKEGPSILRIQQVVRGDSAAYFCASSPGTSGNREQFFGPGTRLTVL.

V is TRBV27 and J is TRBJ1-1; 9 nucleotides match TRBD1. The CDR3 runs 16 residues. CDR1 and CDR2 from the germline V gene are MNHEY and SMNVEV (reference sequence). The junction had 8 bases not matched to a gene; V was cut back by 5 bases and J by 1 base. As DNA, the CDR3 is TGTGCCAGCAGTCCCCCCCGGGACAGGGCGAACACTGAAGCTTTCTTT. This gives the protein CASSPPRDRANTEAFF.

This clone was recorded a few times. CDR3: CSAIWGGSTGELFF. For the CDR3, the DNA is TGCAGCGCCATTTGGGGGGGCTCCACCGGGGAGCTGTTTTTT. The chain is built from TRBV29-1 and TRBJ2-2, with D possibly TRBD2 on 7 matching bases. The germline V gene has CDR1 SQVTM and CDR2 ANQGSEA. This CDR3 is built from 14 residues. Deletions cut 7 bases from V and 4 bases from J, with 16 bases between.

This chain joins TRBV9 and TRBJ2-5; TRBD2 aligns across 7 bases. Germline values: CDR1 SGDLS, CDR2 YYNGEE. The V and J ends lost 4 bases and 1 base, in that order; junction bases with no gene match: 10. CDR3 length: 16 amino acids. The CDR3 is CASSPGPGLPQETQYF. The DNA for the CDR3 is TGTGCCAGCAGCCCAGGGCCGGGACTACCCCAAGAGACCCAGTACTTC.

V gene TRBV20-1 combines with J gene TRBJ1-1; no firm D call. The germline V gene has CDR1 DFQATT and CDR2 SNEGSKA (reference sequence). Trimming cost V 0 bases and J 11 bases, with 10 bases left between them. The CDR3 extends over 11 amino acids. CDR3 sequence reads: CSAREDGGAFF. CDR3 nucleotide sequence: TGCAGTGCTAGAGAAGACGGAGGCGCTTTCTTT.

The chain joins TRBV5-1 to TRBJ2-1, with a tentative D call TRBD1 (5 bases). The CDR3 totals 13 residues. Deletions cut 0 bases from V and 6 bases from J, with 7 bases between. Germline assignment: CDR1 SGHRS and CDR2 YFSETQ. The CDR3 DNA reads as TGCGCCAGCAGCTTGGCCAGGGTCAATGAGCAGTTCTTC. Its translation is CASSLARVNEQFF.

The rearrangement uses TRBV27 and TRBJ2-5, with TRBD1 matching 7 bases. The V segment lost 5 bases and the J segment 4 bases; nucleotides outside the gene matches: 10. Germline assignment: CDR1 MNHEY and CDR2 SMNVEV (reference sequence). The CDR3 extends over 15 amino acids. The CDR3 DNA reads as TGTGCCAGCAGTGACAGGGACGGGGTAGGAGAGACCCAGTACTTC. Translated, it gives CASSDRDGVGETQYF.

The chain is built from TRBV29-1 and TRBJ1-1; the match to TRBD1 covers 9 bases. Germline CDR1 is SQVTM and CDR2 is ANQGSEA. V shed 8 bases, J shed 2 bases, and the junction held 6 bases outside the gene matches. The CDR3 runs 13 residues. The CDR3: CSLDRGINTEAFF. CDR3 in DNA: TGCAGCCTAGACAGGGGGATAAACACTGAAGCTTTCTTT.

The V call is TRBV29-1, the J call TRBJ1-2, with D possibly TRBD1 on 5 matching bases. The CDR3 sequence is 12 residues long. Germline V gene lookup returns CDR1 SQVTM and CDR2 ANQGSEA. V was cut by 8 bases and J by 6 bases, with 16 bases left in between. CDR3 DNA sequence: TGCAGCTCGTCCGAGACAGTTGATGGCTACACCTTC. Translated, it gives CSSSETVDGYTF. Combining the CDR3 with reference TRBV29-1 and TRBJ1-2 gives the whole variable domain SAVISQKPSRDICQRGTSLTIQCQVDSQVTMMFWYRQQPGQSLTLIATANQGSEATYESGFVIDKFPISRPNLTFSTLTVSNMSPEDSSIYLCSSSETVDGYTFGSGTRLTVV.

The chain joins TRBV7-2 to TRBJ2-7, with D possibly matching TRBD1 (5 bases). V was trimmed by 5 bases and J by 2 bases, leaving 10 bases between them. There are 13 residues in the CDR3. Per germline, CDR1 SGHTA and CDR2 FQGNSA. This CDR3 is CASSLRRAYEQYF. CDR3 bases: TGTGCCAGCAGCCTACGCAGGGCCTACGAGCAGTACTTC.

The rearrangement links TRBV5-4 to TRBJ1-2; tentative D call: TRBD1 (6 bases). Deletions cut 0 bases from V and 6 bases from J, with 9 bases between. The CDR3 extends over 13 amino acids. Looked up from germline, CDR1 is SGHNT and CDR2 is YYREEE (reference sequence). In nucleotides, the CDR3 is TGTGCCAGCAGCTTGGGGGGGGGCGATGGCTACACCTTC. It specifies CASSLGGGDGYTF. The entire variable domain, with the rest obtained from reference TRBV5-4 and TRBJ1-2, is as follows: ETGVTQSPTHLIKTRGQQVTLRCSSQSGHNTVSWYQQALGQGPQFIFQYYREEENGRGNFPPRFSGLQFPNYSSELNVNALELDDSALYLCASSLGGGDGYTFGSGTRLTVV.

The rearrangement uses TRBV29-1 and TRBJ1-5, with a weak D call TRBD1 (6 bases). The germline V and J ends were trimmed by 5 bases and 6 bases, with 11 bases remaining between them. CDR3 size: 12 residues. Germline-derived CDR1 and CDR2 are SQVTM and ANQGSEA. The DNA for the CDR3 is TGCAGCGTTCACAGGGAGGGTCAGCCCCAGCATTTT. This gives the protein CSVHREGQPQHF.

The chain has TRBV19 and TRBJ2-1; 8 positions match TRBD2. CDR1 LNHDA and CDR2 SQIVND come from the germline V gene (reference sequence). V lost 5 bases, J lost 4 bases, and 13 bases stayed unmatched. The CDR3 is 17 amino acids. The CDR3 coding sequence is TGTGCCAGTAGTCTACAGGGACTAAGCGGGAGTTACAATGAGCAGTTCTTC. Translation: CASSLQGLSGSYNEQFF.